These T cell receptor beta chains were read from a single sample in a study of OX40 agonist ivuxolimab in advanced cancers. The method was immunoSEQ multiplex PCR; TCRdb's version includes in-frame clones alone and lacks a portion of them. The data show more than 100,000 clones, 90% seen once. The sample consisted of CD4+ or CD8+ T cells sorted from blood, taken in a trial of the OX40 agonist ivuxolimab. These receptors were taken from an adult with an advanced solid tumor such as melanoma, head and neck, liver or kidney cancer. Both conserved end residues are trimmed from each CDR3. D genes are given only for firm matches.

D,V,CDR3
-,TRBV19,ASSITGTYEQY
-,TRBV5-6,ASSFRWVVEETQY
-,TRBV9,ASSPRLGSSYNEQF
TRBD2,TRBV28,ASILSGVNSYEQY
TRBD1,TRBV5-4,ASSLQGAYEQY
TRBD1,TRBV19,ASSIGQGRVKLF
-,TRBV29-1,SVEGRLGHSTDTQY
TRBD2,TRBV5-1,ASSLQASGRSTYNEQF
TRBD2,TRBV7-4,ASSLDLAELQETQY
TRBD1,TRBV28,ASSSRQGDGWWVAF
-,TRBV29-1,SVEATHSGNTIY
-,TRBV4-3,ASSPSAQSQETQY
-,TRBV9,ASSGTGPAEAF
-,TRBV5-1,ASGEGGETQY
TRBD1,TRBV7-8,ASSGTGVYEQY
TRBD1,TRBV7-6,ASSHMTGESYEQY
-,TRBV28,ASSFSVPGANVLT
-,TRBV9,ASSVGSGTEAF
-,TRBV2,ASSVDSNSNQPQH
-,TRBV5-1,ASTPGRGGTEAF
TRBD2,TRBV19,ASSIGSGLATYNEQF
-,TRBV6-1,ASNKPGGGNTEAF
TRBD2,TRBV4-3,ASSHGLAGPITGDTQY
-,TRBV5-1,ASSLAGDSNQPQH
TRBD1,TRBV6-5,AIRGTGMGSEAF
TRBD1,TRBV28,ASSLSYGGHGTGHDGYT
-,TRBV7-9,ASSSILWPEAF
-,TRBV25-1,ARGGEFDRYNEQF
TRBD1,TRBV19,ASSATGETDTQY
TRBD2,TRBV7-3,ASSPRPGARETHYNEQF
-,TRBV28,ASSLISPRGNTEAF
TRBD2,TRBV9,ASSQRLAATYNEQF
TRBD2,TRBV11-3,ASSPLAGSYNEQF
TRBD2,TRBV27,ASSLEFTSGRTTGELF
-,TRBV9,ASSVGSSSNYEQY
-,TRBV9,ASSPYATNEKLF
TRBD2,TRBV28,ASSLEGGRAGETQY
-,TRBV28,ASTLTGQNTEAF
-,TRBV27,ASRKNTEAF
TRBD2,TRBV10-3,AISESWTSGRFYEQY
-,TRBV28,ASSLPGAYEQY
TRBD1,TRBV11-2,ASSLDSRQGAYEQY